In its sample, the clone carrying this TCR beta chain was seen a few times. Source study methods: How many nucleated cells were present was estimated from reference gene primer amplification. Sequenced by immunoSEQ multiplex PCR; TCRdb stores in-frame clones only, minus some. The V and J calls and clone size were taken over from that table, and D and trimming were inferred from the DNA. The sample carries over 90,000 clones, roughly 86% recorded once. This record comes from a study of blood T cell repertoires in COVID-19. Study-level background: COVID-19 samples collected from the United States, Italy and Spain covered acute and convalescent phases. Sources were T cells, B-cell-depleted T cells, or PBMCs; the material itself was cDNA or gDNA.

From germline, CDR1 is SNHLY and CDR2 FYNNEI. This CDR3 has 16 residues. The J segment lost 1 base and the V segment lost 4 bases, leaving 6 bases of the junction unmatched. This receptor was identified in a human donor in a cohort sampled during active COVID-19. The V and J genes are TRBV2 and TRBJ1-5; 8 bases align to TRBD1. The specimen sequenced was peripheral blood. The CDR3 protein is CASSVIQGASNQPQHF. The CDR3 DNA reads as TGTGCCAGCAGTGTCATTCAGGGGGCAAGCAATCAGCCCCAGCATTTT.